This TCR beta chain comes out of a study of identifying expanded T cells in peripheral blood. Notes on the study in general: Technical replicates showed around 1.2 changed clones; about two weeks 15 to 20; four weeks 19.

The length of the CDR3 is 13 residues. The germline V gene encodes CDR1 SGHDT and CDR2 YYEEEE. V was cut by 0 bases and J by 0 bases, with 2 bases left in between. This table comes from immunoSEQ multiplex PCR, and its TCRdb copy is limited to in-frame clones, with some not included. The data hold 65,000 to 95,000 clones, with about four fifths observed a single time. In regard to this clone: Its specificity is not known.

The sequence was obtained from a person aged 18 to 75 in good health. The sequencing input was blood. The genes are TRBV5-6 and TRBJ2-3; no definite D call. The CDR3 region is CASSLASTDTQYF. The CDR3 region has the DNA TGTGCCAGCAGCTTGGCTAGCACAGATACGCAGTATTTT.